This record looks at one T cell receptor (beta chain) sequence and its context. The antigen is unknown. These data are taken from a study of response to subunit inactivated influenza vaccine. Notes on the study in general: Authors suggested seasonal influenza vaccinations each recruit few new T cells.

The CDR3 covers 15 residues. TCRdb fed the RT-PCR reads into MiXCR, producing one record per CDR3 protein. The table has more than 550,000 distinct CDR3 sequences, about 11% seen once. The sequence derives from a man aged 45-65 years who received an inactivated influenza vaccine. The chain links TRBV21-1 to TRBJ2-1; the table gives TRBD2 as D, unverified against the DNA. TRBV21-1 is labeled a pseudogene. Specimen: PBMCs from blood, collected on the day of vaccination. In DNA form, the CDR3 reads TGTGCCAGCAGCAAAGCGATGGCTAGCCACCATGAGCAGTTCTTC. It yields the protein CASSKAMASHHEQFF.